These 28 T cell receptor beta chains were all obtained from the same sample, sequenced in a study of T-cell memory formation after mild COVID-19. TCRdb reanalysed the 5' RACE reads using MiXCR and keeps one entry per CDR3 protein. Of 450,000 to 700,000 distinct CDR3 sequences detected, 15% to 20% appear once; the ten largest clones hold around 12%. Sequences were obtained from PBMCs or a T cell subset sorted from them (not recorded which). Every receptor here comes from an adult woman who had mild COVID-19 (a few samples of this study predate the infection). Cell type and time point are not known.

The table lists this clonotype with many counts. V and J are TRBV12-3 or TRBV12-4 and TRBJ2-7; 8 bases align to TRBD1. J was trimmed by 12 bases and V by 3 bases; bases with no gene match: 10. The CDR3 length is 13 residues. The CDR3 loop reads CASSFSRGQSPYF. In nucleotides, the CDR3 is TGTGCCAGCAGTTTTAGCAGGGGGCAAAGTCCGTACTTC.

The genes are TRBV7-3 and TRBJ2-7; D uncertain. The germline V gene encodes CDR1 SGHTA and CDR2 FQGTGA. Deletions cut 5 bases from V and 6 bases from J, with 14 bases between. The CDR3 has 13 residues. The CDR3 sequence: CASSPDPAREQYF. The CDR3 nucleotides are TGTGCCAGCAGCCCCGACCCTGCTCGCGAGCAGTACTTC.

This clonotype came up a few times. This sequence joins TRBV6-2 or TRBV6-3 and TRBJ2-1, with D possibly TRBD2 on 6 matching bases. The CDR3 contains 14 residues. Germline V gives CDR1 MNHEY, CDR2 SVGEGT. V gave up 7 bases and J gave up 8 bases, with 18 bases separating them. CDR3 sequence: CASNLLALQDEQFF. The DNA for the CDR3 is TGTGCCAGCAATCTACTAGCACTTCAAGATGAGCAGTTCTTC.

This clonotype was picked up a small number of times. V gene TRBV6-5 combines with J gene TRBJ2-1; D gene unclear. Per germline, CDR1 MNHEY and CDR2 SVGAGI. The CDR3 is 19 residues long. V was cut by 6 bases and J by 1 base, with 25 bases left in between. The CDR3 DNA follows: TGTGCCAGCAGCGCTGTTGGACCACACGTCCCTTCGTCCTACAATGAGCAGTTCTTC. Translated, it gives CASSAVGPHVPSSYNEQFF.

The sample holds a few counts of this clonotype. The chain employs TRBV7-2 and TRBJ2-3, with a tentative D call TRBD1 (5 bases). The CDR3 is 14 amino acids. CDR1 SGHTA and CDR2 FQGNSA come from the germline V gene. Deletions cut 5 bases from V and 11 bases from J, with 20 bases between. The chain's CDR3 is CASSPRAARVKQYF. CDR3 coding DNA: TGTGCCAGCAGCCCAAGGGCCGCCAGGGTAAAGCAGTATTTT. The whole variable domain, filled in from reference TRBV7-2 and TRBJ2-3, reads GAGVSQSPSNKVTEKGKDVELRCDPISGHTALYWYRQSLGQGLEFLIYFQGNSAPDKSGLPSDRFSAERTGGSVSTLTIQRTQQEDSAVYLCASSPRAARVKQYFGPGTRLTVL.

Many counts were recorded for this clonotype. CDR3 coding DNA: TGTGCCAGCAGCTTAGACGGGACAGGGCTCTATGGCTACACCTTC. Encoded protein: CASSLDGTGLYGYTF. The chain has TRBV7-9 and TRBJ1-2, with 9 bases identical to TRBD1. Germline CDR1 reads SEHNR; CDR2 reads FQNEAQ (reference sequence). CDR3 length equals 15 residues. J gave up 4 bases and V 1 base, and 4 bases lay outside the gene matches.

The sample holds a few counts of this clonotype. J is TRBJ2-1 and V is TRBV29-1; tentatively, D is TRBD1 (5 bases). Germline V lookup: CDR1 SQVTM, CDR2 ANQGSEA. This CDR3 region has 12 residues. The V gene lost 7 bases and the J gene lost 16 bases, with 23 bases spanning the gap. The CDR3 spells CSASSDRERGFF. Here the CDR3 DNA reads TGCAGCGCCTCATCGGACCGAGAAAGGGGCTTCTTC.

This clonotype came up a few times. V usage is TRBV12-3 or TRBV12-4 and J usage is TRBJ2-5, with 14 nucleotides matching TRBD2. The CDR3 runs to 17 residues. J lost 5 bases, V lost 1 base, and 6 bases had no gene match. In DNA, the CDR3 is TGTGCCAGCAGTTTAGGGACTAGCGGGAGGTCCGGGGAGACCCAGTACTTC. Amino acids: CASSLGTSGRSGETQYF.

The chain links TRBV7-9 to TRBJ2-7, with 10 bases matching TRBD2. The CDR3 contains 15 residues. V lost 5 bases and J lost 2; bases outside the gene matches: 6. CDR1 is SEHNR, CDR2 FQNEAQ, per germline (reference sequence). The CDR3 spells CASSPAGGRAYEQYF. Written as DNA, the CDR3 is TGTGCCAGCAGCCCAGCGGGGGGGCGCGCCTACGAGCAGTACTTC.

V usage is TRBV14 and J usage is TRBJ2-4, with 9 bases matching TRBD1. CDR1 and CDR2 from the germline V gene are SGHDN and FVKESK. The CDR3 totals 22 residues. V dropped 2 bases and J dropped 4; count of bases not matched to a gene: 24. The DNA of the CDR3 is TGTGCCAGCAGCCAAAACCCCGGGAAGGGGGCAAGGACAGGGGAAGATAAAAACATTCAGTACTTC. It codes for CASSQNPGKGARTGEDKNIQYF.

This chain links TRBV12-3 or TRBV12-4 with TRBJ1-3; 9 nucleotides agree with TRBD1. There are 15 residues in the CDR3. After removal of 6 bases from V and 2 bases from J, the junction contained 5 bases not matched to a gene. The CDR3 sequence is CASRGTGRPGNTIYF. CDR3 DNA sequence: TGTGCCAGCAGGGGGACAGGGAGACCTGGAAACACCATATATTTT.

This clonotype appeared a few times. This chain links TRBV29-1 with TRBJ2-1, with a possible D match to TRBD2 (7 bases). This CDR3 has 16 amino acids. Trimming left V 2 bases short and J 5 bases short, with 19 bases between. Germline V gene data show CDR1 as SQVTM and CDR2 as ANQGSEA. Written as DNA, the CDR3 is TGCAGCGTTGAATGGGGGGGGCCCTGGGAAAACAATGAGCAGTTCTTC. As protein: CSVEWGGPWENNEQFF.

A few counts support this clonotype. The J gene is TRBJ2-1, the V gene TRBV6-5; tentatively, D is TRBD2 (5 bases). V lost 8 bases, J lost 0 bases, and 11 bases lay in between. The CDR3 extends over 14 amino acids. CDR1 and CDR2 (germline): MNHEY, SVGAGI. The CDR3 DNA is TGTGCCAGCGGACGGGGAGCCTCCTACAATGAGCAGTTCTTC. It yields the protein CASGRGASYNEQFF.

This clonotype showed up just a few times. CDR3 sequence (DNA): TGTGCCAGCAGCTTAGAGGGGACCACAGGGAGGGAGCAGTACTTC. Protein: CASSLEGTTGREQYF. The chain combines TRBV7-2 with TRBJ2-7; possibly TRBD1 or TRBD2 for D (6 bases each). Germline V gene data show CDR1 as SGHTA and CDR2 as FQGNSA. The CDR3 loop spans 15 amino acids. The V and J ends lost 1 base and 7 bases respectively, with 17 bases between them.

In this sample, this clonotype turned up many times. V is TRBV7-6 and J is TRBJ2-7; a possible D gene is TRBD1 (6 bases). Trimming left V 5 bases short and J 5 bases short, with 37 bases between. The CDR3 spans 21 residues. CDR1 and CDR2 (germline): SGHVS, FNYEAQ. This CDR3 is CASSGFAGGQGSLSYWNEQYF. The CDR3 DNA reads TGTGCCAGCAGCGGATTCGCCGGAGGCCAGGGGTCTTTAAGTTATTGGAACGAGCAGTACTTC.

J is TRBJ2-5 and V is TRBV6-5; D is ambiguous. This CDR3 spans 14 amino acids. Trimming removed 5 bases at V and 5 bases at J, with 15 bases between. In germline, CDR1 is MNHEY, CDR2 SVGAGI. Written as DNA, the CDR3 is TGTGCCAGCAGTCCCCGACGTATTCGGGAGACCCAGTACTTC. It is translated as CASSPRRIRETQYF.

This clonotype occurred a few times. The V gene is TRBV11-3, the J gene TRBJ2-1, with TRBD2 matching over 8 bases. V lost 2 bases, J lost 8 bases, and 11 bases stayed unmatched. The CDR3 loop spans 16 amino acids. Germline V lookup: CDR1 SGHNT, CDR2 YENEEA. CDR3 bases: TGTGCCAGCAGCTTAAGGGTGTCGGGAGGGGGAGATGAGCAGTTCTTC. Its translation is CASSLRVSGGGDEQFF.

This clonotype came up many times. The chain employs TRBV29-1 and TRBJ1-1; D ambiguous. Trimming pared 6 bases from V and 1 base from J, leaving 9 bases between. Germline CDR1 SQVTM, CDR2 ANQGSEA. The CDR3 runs to 12 residues. The DNA for the CDR3 is TGCAGCGTCTACGGTGGGAACACTGAAGCTTTCTTT. Amino acids: CSVYGGNTEAFF.

The rearrangement uses TRBV29-1 and TRBJ2-7, with a tentative D call TRBD1 (6 bases). Germline CDR1 SQVTM, CDR2 ANQGSEA. The length of the CDR3 is 13 residues. Trimming removed 3 bases at V and 1 base at J, with 10 bases between. CDR3 in DNA: TGCAGCGTTGAGGACAGCGAGTCCTACGAGCAGTACTTC. Residues: CSVEDSESYEQYF.

This chain links TRBV7-9 with TRBJ2-3; 8 bases align to TRBD2. Losses at the gene ends were 3 bases for V and 2 bases for J; bases not matched to a gene: 7. The CDR3 is 16 amino acids. Germline V CDR1 and CDR2: SEHNR, FQNEAQ (reference sequence). This CDR3 reads CASSFGSGTFTDTQYF. In DNA form, the CDR3 reads TGTGCCAGCAGCTTTGGTAGCGGGACATTCACAGATACGCAGTATTTT.

This sequence joins TRBV5-5 and TRBJ2-2, with 7 bases that match TRBD1. CDR3 length equals 14 residues. From germline, CDR1 is SGHKS and CDR2 YYEKEE (reference sequence). With 6 bases clipped from V and 3 bases from J, the junction kept 5 bases outside the gene matches. The CDR3 is CASMRGLDTGELFF. In nucleotides, the CDR3 is TGTGCCAGCATGAGGGGGCTGGACACCGGGGAGCTGTTTTTT.

J is TRBJ2-1 and V is TRBV7-8; 10 nucleotides align to TRBD2. CDR3 length: 15 residues. Trimming removed 2 bases from V and 10 bases from J; junction bases left unmatched: 8. Germline V gene sequence: CDR1 SGHVS, CDR2 FQNEAQ. The CDR3 sequence is CASSLSGRALGEQFF. In nucleotides, the CDR3 is TGTGCCAGCAGCTTAAGCGGGAGGGCCCTAGGGGAGCAGTTCTTC.

The chain links TRBV18 to TRBJ2-1; 7 bases match TRBD1. The CDR3 has 14 residues. The germline V gene has CDR1 KGHSH and CDR2 LQKENI. After removal of 2 bases from V and 5 bases from J, the junction contained 3 bases not matched to a gene. CDR3 DNA: TGTGCCAGCTCACCAAACAGGGGAAACAATGAGCAGTTCTTC. Protein product: CASSPNRGNNEQFF.

CDR3 protein: CPRGRGDEQYF. The CDR3 nucleotides read TGTCCGCGGGGACGGGGGGACGAGCAGTACTTC. This chain joins TRBV12-3 or TRBV12-4 and TRBJ2-7; the match to TRBD2 covers 7 bases. The CDR3 has 11 amino acids.

This sequence joins TRBV4-2 and TRBJ2-7; no definite D call. This CDR3 has 15 amino acids. Germline CDR1 reads LGHNA; CDR2 reads YNFKEQ. V gave up 0 bases and J gave up 2 bases, with 11 bases separating them. CDR3 region: CASSQENGRTYEQYF. The CDR3 nucleotides read TGTGCCAGCAGCCAAGAAAATGGCCGGACCTACGAGCAGTACTTC.

This chain connects TRBV24-1 to TRBJ1-1; maybe TRBD1 (6 bases). Trimming removed 3 bases from V and 0 bases from J, with 7 bases in between. Germline CDR1 reads KGHDR; CDR2 reads SFDVKD. The CDR3 contains 14 residues. The CDR3, as DNA: TGTGCCACCAGTGATACAGGGTTGAACACTGAAGCTTTCTTT. Translation: CATSDTGLNTEAFF.

This clonotype was counted a few times. This rearrangement joins TRBV5-6 to TRBJ1-2, with 7 bases matching TRBD1. This CDR3 comprises 13 residues. Germline lookup yields CDR1 SGHDT and CDR2 YYEEEE. V lost 4 bases to trimming and J lost 4 bases; unmatched junction nucleotides: 4. The CDR3 reads CASSPDRAYGYTF. Written as DNA, the CDR3 is TGTGCCAGCAGCCCTGACAGGGCCTATGGCTACACCTTC.

This clonotype occurred a few times. The chain joins TRBV2 to TRBJ2-7, with D perhaps matching TRBD2 (6 bases). The CDR3 runs to 13 residues. Between the trimmed V and J ends, which lost 8 bases and 6 bases, there was a span of 17 bases. Germline V CDR1 and CDR2: SNHLY, FYNNEI. CDR3 nucleotide sequence: TGTGCCAGCGCTGGTACCTATAGCGGCGAGCAGTACTTC. Translated, it gives CASAGTYSGEQYF. Full variable domain (missing parts from reference TRBV2 and TRBJ2-7): EPEVTQTPSHQVTQMGQEVILRCVPISNHLYFYWYRQILGQKVEFLVSFYNNEISEKSEIFDDQFSVERPDGSNFTLKIRSTKLEDSAMYFCASAGTYSGEQYFGPGTRLTVT.